One and the same sample provided the 21 T cell receptor beta chains below, sequenced in a study of beta chain features in type 1 diabetes. The study reverse transcribed the entire isolated RNA, so it sequenced expressed TCRB transcripts. This table comes from immunoSEQ multiplex PCR, and its TCRdb copy is limited to in-frame clones, with some not included. The sample comprises about 620,000 clones, about a sixth of which are singletons, and roughly 0.098% rests with the top ten. Sequencing was carried out using naive CD4+ T cells from blood. The source of these receptors is a young man in good health.

The gene calls are TRBV29-1 and TRBJ1-1, with a possible D match to TRBD1 (5 bases). Trimming took 3 bases from V and 3 from J, leaving 8 bases between them. CDR1 and CDR2 (germline): SQVTM, ANQGSEA. This CDR3 comprises 12 residues. The CDR3 is CSVDTRDTEAFF. CDR3 nucleotides: TGCAGCGTTGACACCAGGGACACTGAAGCTTTCTTT.

This clone came up a few times. V and J are TRBV15 and TRBJ2-4, with D possibly TRBD2 on 5 matching bases. Germline assignment: CDR1 LNHNV and CDR2 YYDKDF (reference sequence). The V and J ends lost 4 bases and 0 bases respectively, with 22 bases between them. This CDR3 spans 19 amino acids. CDR3 DNA: TGTGCCACCAGCAAAGGATGGGGAGAACCCTTGGGAGCCAAAAACATTCAGTACTTC. This translates into CATSKGWGEPLGAKNIQYF.

The V and J genes are TRBV7-9 and TRBJ1-6; D ambiguous. Germline values: CDR1 SEHNR, CDR2 FQNEAQ (reference sequence). The V end lost 7 bases, the J end lost 8 bases, and 12 bases lay between the germline ends. CDR3 length equals 13 residues. CDR3 in DNA: TGTGCCAGCAACATGGACCTATATTCACCCCTCCACTTT. This gives the protein CASNMDLYSPLHF.

This rearrangement joins TRBV7-8 to TRBJ1-2; the match to TRBD1 covers 9 bases. The CDR3 runs 13 residues. J lost 6 bases, V lost 6 bases, and 5 bases had no gene match. Germline CDR1 is SGHVS and CDR2 is FQNEAQ. CDR3 region: CASSTGGPHGYTF. CDR3 bases: TGTGCCAGCAGTACAGGGGGCCCCCATGGCTACACCTTC.

In its sample, this clone was seen a few times. The V gene is TRBV7-2, the J gene TRBJ2-5; TRBD2 might be the D (7 bases). The CDR3 totals 15 residues. The germline gives CDR1 SGHTA, CDR2 FQGNSA. V was clipped by 6 bases and J by 1 base, with 15 bases between them. CDR3 loop: CASRKGGLIQETQYF. The CDR3 DNA reads TGTGCCAGCAGGAAGGGGGGGCTAATCCAAGAGACCCAGTACTTC.

The chain recombines TRBV9 with TRBJ2-1; 14 nucleotides line up with TRBD2. Per germline, CDR1 SGDLS and CDR2 YYNGEE. CDR3 length: 19 residues. J lost 1 base, V lost 0 bases, and 6 bases had no gene match. The DNA for the CDR3 is TGTGCCAGCAGCGTAGATGGGACTAGCGGGGGTGCTTCCTACAATGAGCAGTTCTTC. Its translation: CASSVDGTSGGASYNEQFF. The complete variable domain, with remaining parts taken from reference TRBV9 and TRBJ2-1, reads DSGVTQTPKHLITATGQRVTLRCSPRSGDLSVYWYQQSLDQGLQFLIQYYNGEERAKGNILERFSAQQFPDLHSELNLSSLELGDSALYFCASSVDGTSGGASYNEQFFGPGTRLTVL.

This clone appeared a few times. This chain links TRBV5-1 with TRBJ2-3; no reliable D call. CDR1 SGHRS and CDR2 YFSETQ come from the germline V gene. The CDR3 is 18 residues long. V was trimmed by 1 base and J by 2 bases, leaving 20 bases between them. CDR3 region: CASSLTTRTAGLTDTQYF. DNA of the CDR3: TGCGCCAGCAGCTTGACAACGAGGACCGCCGGCCTCACAGATACGCAGTATTTT.

In nucleotides, the CDR3 is TGTGCCAGCAGAGAACCGGGACAGCGATTCACTGAAGCTTTCTTT. It is translated as CASREPGQRFTEAFF. The rearrangement uses TRBV6-1 and TRBJ1-1; the match to TRBD1 covers 7 bases. V lost 6 bases and J lost 4; bases outside the gene matches: 11. This CDR3 has 15 residues. Germline lookup yields CDR1 MNHNS and CDR2 SASEGT.

This clone appeared once. This chain connects TRBV10-3 to TRBJ2-2; D perhaps matches TRBD2 (7 bases). Trimming stripped 8 bases from V and 1 base from J, with 14 bases between. Germline V gives CDR1 ENHRY, CDR2 SYGVKD. This CDR3 comprises 15 residues. The CDR3 nucleotides are TGTGCCATCCGCCCAGCGGGACAGAACACCGGGGAGCTGTTTTTT. Encoded protein: CAIRPAGQNTGELFF.

CDR3 DNA: TGTGCCAGCAGCTTGGCCGCGAACATTCAGTACTTC. This encodes CASSLAANIQYF. The chain is built from TRBV5-5 and TRBJ2-4, with no clear D. V lost 0 bases and J lost 7, with 5 bases in between. The CDR3 sequence is 12 residues long. Germline CDR1 and CDR2: SGHKS and YYEKEE (reference sequence).

This clone was detected only a few times. The chain employs TRBV18 and TRBJ1-3; possibly TRBD1 for D (6 bases). There are 18 residues in the CDR3. V dropped 3 bases and J dropped 0 bases, with 18 bases sitting between them. The V gene's germline CDR1 is KGHSH and CDR2 LQKENI. CDR3 sequence reads: CASSPTAGAGSSGNTIYF. The CDR3 coding sequence is TGTGCCAGCTCACCCACCGCAGGGGCCGGGAGCTCTGGAAACACCATATATTTT.

V and J are TRBV13 and TRBJ1-1; perhaps TRBD1 as D (6 bases). V gave up 1 base and J gave up 1 base, with 13 bases separating them. This CDR3 spans 16 amino acids. From germline, CDR1 is PRHDT and CDR2 FYEKMQ (reference sequence). CDR3 sequence reads: CASSLVYSTGNTEAFF. CDR3 nucleotide sequence: TGTGCCAGCAGCTTAGTTTATTCGACAGGGAACACTGAAGCTTTCTTT.

The J gene is TRBJ2-4, the V gene TRBV6-5; no reliable D call. CDR1 MNHEY and CDR2 SVGAGI come from the germline V gene. The V gene lost 9 bases and the J gene lost 7 bases, with 10 bases spanning the gap. This CDR3 region has 11 residues. The CDR3 here is CASSGGNIQYF. CDR3 coding DNA: TGTGCCAGTTCCGGCGGCAACATTCAGTACTTC.

A few counts support this clone. The DNA for the CDR3 is TGTGCCAGTAGTACCGGGACAGTCGGGGATCAGCCCCAGCATTTT. Protein sequence: CASSTGTVGDQPQHF. The V gene is TRBV19, the J gene TRBJ1-5, with 7 bases fitting TRBD1. V trimming: 4 bases; J trimming: 5 bases; junction bases outside the gene matches: 8. Germline V gene sequence: CDR1 LNHDA, CDR2 SQIVND (reference sequence). CDR3 size: 15 residues.

On this clone: The sample has other DNA sequences that encode this CDR3 too. The chain recombines TRBV27 with TRBJ1-1, with D possibly being TRBD1 (5 bases). CDR3 size: 14 residues. The germline gives CDR1 MNHEY, CDR2 SMNVEV (reference sequence). Trimming took 3 bases from V and 0 from J, leaving 8 bases between them. CDR3: CASSFGGMNTEAFF. CDR3 coding DNA: TGTGCCAGCAGTTTTGGGGGTATGAACACTGAAGCTTTCTTT.

There are a few counts of this clone. The V call is TRBV25-1, the J call TRBJ2-7, with 11 bases that match TRBD1. There are 15 residues in the CDR3. Per germline, CDR1 MGHDK and CDR2 SYGVNS. After removal of 3 bases from V and 3 bases from J, the junction contained 4 bases not matched to a gene. CDR3 residues: CASSDPGQGDYEQYF. The CDR3, as DNA: TGTGCCAGCAGTGACCCGGGACAGGGGGACTACGAGCAGTACTTC.

CDR3: CASSKAGLAGGDTQYF. CDR3 nucleotides: TGTGCCAGCAGTAAGGCGGGACTAGCGGGAGGAGATACGCAGTATTTT. The chain recombines TRBV25-1 with TRBJ2-3, with 15 bases that match TRBD2. Germline CDR1 MGHDK, CDR2 SYGVNS. V gave up 5 bases and J gave up 5 bases; unmatched junction bases: 5. The CDR3 is 16 amino acids.

This clone turned up a few times. The chain has TRBV7-2 and TRBJ2-1; 8 bases align to TRBD2. CDR3 length: 14 amino acids. Trimming took 3 bases from V and 9 from J; bases not matched to a gene: 7. Germline CDR1 and CDR2: SGHTA and FQGNSA. CDR3 bases: TGTGCCAGCAGCTTGGGCGGGAGGAGTGGTGAGCAGTTCTTC. It specifies CASSLGGRSGEQFF.

Only a few counts were recorded for this clone. The gene calls are TRBV7-9 and TRBJ1-4, with TRBD1 matching 8 bases. The CDR3 has 19 amino acids. With 5 bases clipped from V and 6 bases from J, the junction kept 20 bases outside the gene matches. CDR1 is SEHNR, CDR2 FQNEAQ, per germline (reference sequence). CDR3 DNA sequence: TGTGCCAGCAGCCTGGGACAGGTATTTTTCGGGTATCGGGATGAAAAACTGTTTTTT. Protein product: CASSLGQVFFGYRDEKLFF.

The chain uses TRBV9 and TRBJ2-1, with D maybe TRBD2 (5 bases). CDR3 size: 16 residues. Germline lookup yields CDR1 SGDLS and CDR2 YYNGEE. Trimming cost V 3 bases and J 0 bases, with 13 bases left between them. In DNA form, the CDR3 reads TGTGCCAGCAGCGCAGCGGCACCGAGCTCCTACAATGAGCAGTTCTTC. This codes for CASSAAAPSSYNEQFF.

This clone was seen more than once but under ten times. The V call is TRBV4-1, the J call TRBJ1-2; 9 bases are shared with TRBD1. From germline, CDR1 is MGHRA and CDR2 YSYEKL. The CDR3 spans 16 residues. V dropped 4 bases and J dropped 4; count of bases not matched to a gene: 10. The CDR3 DNA follows: TGCGCCAGCAGCCCCAGTGGGGGACAGGGTGCCTATGGCTACACCTTC. It specifies CASSPSGGQGAYGYTF.